The 2 T cell receptor beta chains below were found in one sample sequenced in a study of shared clonotypes between healthy human individuals. CD45RO-negative CD8 cells positively selected for CCR7 made up the naive population, which excluded terminally differentiated effector memory CD45RA+ cells. Assay used: immunoSEQ multiplex PCR; TCRdb lists only in-frame clones, some missing. In the table there are roughly 2,000,000 clones, over 85% of which are singletons. The specimen was naive CD8+ T cells sorted from blood. The receptors originated from a man aged 18 to 29 in good health.

V gene TRBV6-1 combines with J gene TRBJ2-7; tentative D call: TRBD1 (6 bases). The CDR3 is made up of 15 amino acids. V lost 3 bases to trimming and J lost 4 bases, with 16 bases between them. Germline V gene lookup returns CDR1 MNHNS and CDR2 SASEGT. The CDR3 DNA reads as TGTGCCAGCAGTGATACAGGGTGGATTGGGTACGAGCAGTACTTC. The encoded protein is CASSDTGWIGYEQYF.

The chain is built from TRBV5-4 and TRBJ2-7; 8 bases line up with TRBD2. This CDR3 is 15 amino acids long. The V gene's germline CDR1 is SGHNT and CDR2 YYREEE (reference sequence). Losses at the gene ends were 7 bases for V and 2 bases for J; bases not matched to a gene: 11. Here the CDR3 reads CASSPGGGPPYEQYF. The DNA of the CDR3 is TGTGCCAGCTCCCCGGGCGGGGGGCCACCCTACGAGCAGTACTTC.